A single sample gave rise to the 18 T cell receptor beta chains below, sequenced in a study of blood T cells in healthy people across ages. With a J-beta primer mix and a sample-barcoded 5' primer, a second PCR ran roughly 6 to 11 cycles. A single record per CDR3 protein comes from TCRdb applying MiXCR to the 5' RACE reads. Of about 1,500,000 distinct CDR3 sequences in the sample, roughly 40% were seen once. Source material: blood. Source of these receptors: a woman aged 18-30 years in good health.

The rearrangement uses TRBV29-1 and TRBJ1-2; D remains ambiguous. The CDR3 is made up of 13 amino acids. Germline V gene sequence: CDR1 SQVTM, CDR2 ANQGSEA. The ends were cut back, 0 bases at V and 4 bases at J, with 9 bases in the middle. The CDR3 DNA reads TGCAGCGTTGAAGAGGTCTCAACCTATGGCTACACCTTC. This encodes CSVEEVSTYGYTF.

This rearrangement joins TRBV7-2 to TRBJ2-7; 7 nucleotides agree with TRBD2. Germline lookup yields CDR1 SGHTA and CDR2 FQGNSA. The ends lost 2 bases at V and 6 bases at J; junction bases unmatched: 7. The CDR3 has 14 residues. CDR3 nucleotides: TGTGCCAGCAGCTTACTCGTGTCGGGGGGCGAGCAGTACTTC. This encodes CASSLLVSGGEQYF.

This sequence joins TRBV7-2 and TRBJ1-4; D may be TRBD1 (5 bases). The germline gives CDR1 SGHTA, CDR2 FQGNSA. The CDR3 spans 16 residues. V lost 5 bases to trimming and J lost 4 bases, with 17 bases between them. This CDR3 reads CASSLSRQSLNEKLFF. The CDR3, as DNA: TGTGCCAGCAGCCTCAGCCGACAGTCCCTTAATGAAAAACTGTTTTTT.

This rearrangement joins TRBV11-1 to TRBJ2-7; 7 bases line up with TRBD2. Losses at the gene ends were 5 bases for V and 2 bases for J; bases not matched to a gene: 12. The CDR3 is 16 residues long. Germline loops: CDR1 SGHAT, CDR2 FQDESV (reference sequence). This chain's CDR3 is CASSETGTTATYEQYF. The CDR3 DNA is TGTGCCAGCAGCGAAACCGGGACTACGGCGACCTACGAGCAGTACTTC.

Concerning this clonotype: The junction and the germline gene differ at one end; a read error may be behind it. V and J are TRBV20-1 and TRBJ2-7; TRBD2 aligns across 8 bases. The CDR3 extends over 18 amino acids. Looked up from germline, CDR1 is DFQATT and CDR2 is SNEGSKA (reference sequence). The DNA of the CDR3 is TGCAGTGCTAGATCCGGGGGGCTAGCGGGTATTAGCTCCTATGAGCAGTACTTC. Encoded protein: CSARSGGLAGISSYEQYF.

The CDR3 nucleotides are TGCAGTGCTAGACTAAGGGATGAGCAGTACTTC. This gives the protein CSARLRDEQYF. The V call is TRBV20-1, the J call TRBJ2-5; D remains ambiguous. This CDR3 comprises 11 residues. Germline CDR1 DFQATT, CDR2 SNEGSKA (reference sequence). The germline V and J ends were trimmed by 2 bases and 11 bases, with 12 bases remaining between them.

This sequence joins TRBV13 and TRBJ1-2; no clear D gene. CDR1 PRHDT and CDR2 FYEKMQ come from the germline V gene (reference sequence). This CDR3 is 16 amino acids long. V lost 5 bases and J lost 4, with 20 bases in between. CDR3 sequence: CASSPARAGLAYGYTF. Written as DNA, the CDR3 is TGTGCCAGCAGCCCGGCCCGGGCAGGTCTCGCCTATGGCTACACCTTC. Filled out from reference TRBV13 and TRBJ1-2, the complete variable domain reads AAGVIQSPRHLIKEKRETATLKCYPIPRHDTVYWYQQGPGQDPQFLISFYEKMQSDKGSIPDRFSAQQFSDYHSELNMSSLELGDSALYFCASSPARAGLAYGYTFGSGTRLTVV.

This chain links TRBV4-1 with TRBJ1-1; D is perhaps TRBD1 (5 bases). Germline values: CDR1 MGHRA, CDR2 YSYEKL. The V and J ends lost 0 bases and 1 base respectively, with 15 bases between them. CDR3 length: 17 amino acids. The CDR3: CASSQEDKGQWNTEAFF. The CDR3 DNA is TGCGCCAGCAGCCAAGAGGATAAAGGACAATGGAACACTGAAGCTTTCTTT.

For this clonotype: Just one base apart from a much larger clone, this may be a read error. The V call is TRBV10-3, the J call TRBJ1-2; D may be TRBD1 (6 bases). Germline V gene sequence: CDR1 ENHRY, CDR2 SYGVKD. The CDR3 totals 13 residues. Trimming removed 11 bases at V and 4 bases at J, with 17 bases between. The CDR3 coding sequence is TGTGCCTCAATGGGGGGGACAAGCTATGGCTACACCTTC. Its protein is CASMGGTSYGYTF.

This chain's CDR3 is CASSVRVGTESSYNEQFF. The CDR3 DNA follows: TGTGCCAGCAGCGTACGGGTAGGGACGGAGAGCTCCTACAATGAGCAGTTCTTC. V is TRBV9 and J is TRBJ2-1, with D perhaps assigned TRBD1 or TRBD2 (5 bases each). Germline lookup yields CDR1 SGDLS and CDR2 YYNGEE. The V end was cut by 1 base, the J end by 0 bases, with 17 bases between. The CDR3 loop spans 18 amino acids.

This clonotype was counted only a few times. This chain connects TRBV6-2 or TRBV6-3 to TRBJ2-1; tentative D call: TRBD1 (6 bases). Germline V gene data show CDR1 as MNHEY and CDR2 as SVGEGT. This CDR3 is 10 amino acids long. The CDR3 DNA follows: TGTGTATACAGGGTTAATGAGCAGTTCTTC. Its protein is CVYRVNEQFF.

This chain connects TRBV7-9 to TRBJ1-2; TRBD1 is a possible D gene (6 bases). CDR3 length equals 14 residues. Per germline, CDR1 SEHNR and CDR2 FQNEAQ (reference sequence). The V end lost 4 bases, the J end lost 1 base, and 10 bases lay between the germline ends. CDR3 amino acids: CASSSLQGNYGYTF. The CDR3 DNA reads as TGTGCCAGCAGCTCGTTACAGGGTAACTATGGCTACACCTTC.

A remark on this clonotype: An end of the junction does not agree with germline; a read error may underlie this. The chain recombines TRBV7-6 with TRBJ2-7; no clear D gene. The closer fit of TRBJ2-5 to the DNA end suggests the J call may be wrong. Germline-derived CDR1 and CDR2 are SGHVS and FNYEAQ. This CDR3 has 14 amino acids. CDR3 in DNA: TGTACCAGCAGCTTAATGGCTAACCAAGAGACCCAGTACTTC. This codes for CTSSLMANQETQYF.

The chain links TRBV7-9 to TRBJ2-1, with 12 bases fitting TRBD2. Germline V gene lookup returns CDR1 SEHNR and CDR2 FQNEAQ (reference sequence). The CDR3 extends over 15 amino acids. Losses at the gene ends were 5 bases for V and 10 bases for J; bases not matched to a gene: 9. CDR3 nucleotide sequence: TGTGCCAGCAGCATTGGGACTAGCGGGTTCTACGAGCAGTTCTTC. Translating gives CASSIGTSGFYEQFF.

This clonotype was seen more than once but under ten times. This sequence joins TRBV20-1 and TRBJ2-3; the match to TRBD2 covers 10 bases. CDR3 length equals 12 residues. V lost 5 bases and J lost 6; bases outside the gene matches: 2. Germline V gene lookup returns CDR1 DFQATT and CDR2 SNEGSKA (reference sequence). Here the CDR3 reads CSAGTSADTQYF. The CDR3 nucleotides are TGCAGTGCTGGGACTAGCGCGGATACGCAGTATTTT.

CDR3 sequence (DNA): TGCGCCAGCAGCTTAGAGGGGGTGAACACAGATACGCAGTATTTT. This gives the protein CASSLEGVNTDTQYF. The J gene is TRBJ2-3, the V gene TRBV5-1, with a tentative D call TRBD1 (6 bases). Per the germline V gene, CDR1 is SGHRS and CDR2 is YFSETQ. The CDR3 has 15 amino acids. Trimming pared 2 bases from V and 2 bases from J, leaving 12 bases between.

The CDR3 bases are TGTGCCAGCTCACCAAACCGGGACAGGGGAAGCTACGAGCAGTACTTC. It encodes CASSPNRDRGSYEQYF. This chain uses TRBV18 with TRBJ2-5; 10 nucleotides line up with TRBD1. TRBJ2-7 matches the DNA end more closely, so the J call is doubtful. The germline gives CDR1 KGHSH, CDR2 LQKENI. The CDR3 contains 16 residues.

This clonotype was seen a few times. The rearrangement uses TRBV4-1 and TRBJ2-1, with 9 positions matching TRBD2. The trim removed 1 base at V and 4 bases at J, leaving 11 bases unmatched. CDR1 MGHRA and CDR2 YSYEKL come from the germline V gene. This CDR3 has 18 residues. The CDR3 bases are TGCGCCAGCAGCCAAGGTCCTCCTAGCGGGGTTCGGTACAATGAGCAGTTCTTC. It encodes CASSQGPPSGVRYNEQFF.